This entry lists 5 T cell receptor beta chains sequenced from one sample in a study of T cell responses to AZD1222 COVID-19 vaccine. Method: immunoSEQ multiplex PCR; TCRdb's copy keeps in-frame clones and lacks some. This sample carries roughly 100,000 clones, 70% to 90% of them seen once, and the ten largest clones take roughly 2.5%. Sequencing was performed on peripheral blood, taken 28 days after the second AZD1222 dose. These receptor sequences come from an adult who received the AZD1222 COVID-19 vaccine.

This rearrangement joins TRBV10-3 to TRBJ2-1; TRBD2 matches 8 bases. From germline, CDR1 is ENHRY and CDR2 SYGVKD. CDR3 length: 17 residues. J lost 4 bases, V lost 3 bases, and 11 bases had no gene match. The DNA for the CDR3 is TGTGCCATCAGTGACCCATTGCCGGGACTAGTTTACAATGAGCAGTTCTTC. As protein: CAISDPLPGLVYNEQFF.

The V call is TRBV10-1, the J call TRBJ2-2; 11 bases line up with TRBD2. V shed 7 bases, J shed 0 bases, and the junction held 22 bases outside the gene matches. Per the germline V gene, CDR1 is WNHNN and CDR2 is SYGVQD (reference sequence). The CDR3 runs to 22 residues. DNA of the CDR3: TGCGCCAGCAACCGAGCGGGTATTACTAGCGGGAGAAGGGATTCGAACACCGGGGAGCTGTTTTTT. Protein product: CASNRAGITSGRRDSNTGELFF.

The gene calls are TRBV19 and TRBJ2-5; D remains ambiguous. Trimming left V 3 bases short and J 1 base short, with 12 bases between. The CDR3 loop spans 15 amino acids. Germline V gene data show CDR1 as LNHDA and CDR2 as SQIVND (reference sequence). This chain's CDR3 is CASSIRAFTQETQYF. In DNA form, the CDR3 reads TGTGCCAGTAGTATTAGGGCCTTCACCCAAGAGACCCAGTACTTC.

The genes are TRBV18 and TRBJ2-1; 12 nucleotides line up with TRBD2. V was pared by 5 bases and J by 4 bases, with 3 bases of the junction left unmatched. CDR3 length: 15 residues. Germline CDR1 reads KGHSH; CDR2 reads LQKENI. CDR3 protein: CASSRTSGTYNEQFF. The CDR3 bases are TGTGCCAGCTCAAGGACTAGCGGGACATACAATGAGCAGTTCTTC.

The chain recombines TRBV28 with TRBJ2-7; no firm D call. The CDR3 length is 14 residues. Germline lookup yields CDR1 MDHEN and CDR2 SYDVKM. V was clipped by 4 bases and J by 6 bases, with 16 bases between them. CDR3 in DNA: TGTGCCAGCAGTTCCCTGGTGATAACGAGCGAGCAGTACTTC. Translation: CASSSLVITSEQYF.